Each of the 6 T cell receptor beta chains below was sequenced from the same sample in a study of cytomegalovirus exposure and HLA in healthy donors. Use of 60 Vbeta and 13 Jbeta primers characterized the PCR. Clones were read by immunoSEQ multiplex PCR, and TCRdb kept only the in-frame ones, dropping some. The sample lists about 120,000 clones, 80% seen once, with 7.5% to 9% in the top ten. Input material: PBMCs. Every receptor here comes from a female donor in good health and CMV-seropositive.

The V gene is TRBV5-1, the J gene TRBJ2-2; possible D gene TRBD2, 6 bases. V was cut by 0 bases and J by 3 bases, with 9 bases left in between. This CDR3 region has 15 residues. CDR1 is SGHRS and CDR2 is YFSETQ in the germline V gene. The CDR3 DNA reads TGCGCCAGCAGCTTGGGGGGGACTCACACCGGGGAGCTGTTTTTT. This sequence encodes CASSLGGTHTGELFF.

The gene calls are TRBV25-1 and TRBJ2-1; D is unclear. Germline lookup yields CDR1 MGHDK and CDR2 SYGVNS. The CDR3 is made up of 11 amino acids. V was shortened by 8 bases and J by 4 bases, with 6 bases between the two germline ends. The CDR3 sequence is CASRTYNEQFF. The CDR3 DNA sequence: TGTGCCAGCCGAACTTACAATGAGCAGTTCTTC.

The J gene is TRBJ1-3, the V gene TRBV25-1; D is perhaps TRBD1 (6 bases). The V end was cut by 4 bases, the J end by 2 bases, with 12 bases between. Looked up from germline, CDR1 is MGHDK and CDR2 is SYGVNS. This CDR3 is built from 15 residues. In nucleotides, the CDR3 is TGTGCCAGCAGTGCCCCCGGGACACCTGGAAACACCATATATTTT. Protein: CASSAPGTPGNTIYF.

The chain combines TRBV6-1 with TRBJ2-5; TRBD2 agrees at 8 bases. The CDR3 totals 14 residues. Per the germline V gene, CDR1 is MNHNS and CDR2 is SASEGT. With V trimmed by 7 bases and J by 5 bases, 9 bases remained unmatched. As DNA, the CDR3 is TGTGCCAGCATCTCGGGAGGGGTTGGGGAGACCCAGTACTTC. It yields the protein CASISGGVGETQYF.

The gene calls are TRBV4-1 and TRBJ2-3, with D possibly TRBD2 on 6 matching bases. V gave up 6 bases and J gave up 2 bases, with 12 bases separating them. The CDR3 spans 14 residues. Germline CDR1 reads MGHRA; CDR2 reads YSYEKL. In DNA, the CDR3 is TGCGCCAGCAGGGGACTCTGGAACACAGATACGCAGTATTTT. Translated, it gives CASRGLWNTDTQYF.

The V call is TRBV7-9, the J call TRBJ2-2, with D maybe TRBD2 (7 bases). CDR3 length: 14 residues. Germline V gene sequence: CDR1 SEHNR, CDR2 FQNEAQ (reference sequence). Trimming cost V 7 bases and J 2 bases, with 11 bases left between them. The CDR3 sequence: CASTGGRNTGELFF. The CDR3, as DNA: TGTGCCAGCACCGGGGGGCGTAACACCGGGGAGCTGTTTTTT.